This TCR beta chain was recovered during a study of T cell responses to AZD1222 COVID-19 vaccine. About the research overall: Doses given second, at about 4 or about 12 weeks, were pooled. Findings and limits, study-wide: The breadth and depth of Spike-specific TCRs increased once two AZD1222 doses had been given.

V lost 4 bases, J lost 10 bases, and 14 bases lay in between. In germline, CDR1 is SGHTA, CDR2 FQGNSA. This CDR3 spans 14 amino acids. Repertoires were generated with immunoSEQ multiplex PCR, while TCRdb's copy carries only in-frame clones and drops some. The sample lists 82,000 or so clones; 90% to 95% were seen once. As regards this clone: Its antigen is unidentified.

The chain uses TRBV7-2 and TRBJ1-6, with D uncertain. The sample was peripheral blood, taken on day 0 of AZD1222 vaccination. This clonotype was obtained from an adult in good health. CDR3 region: CASSSFSQSSPLHF. The CDR3, as DNA: TGTGCCAGCAGCTCCTTCTCTCAGAGCTCACCCCTCCACTTT.